This T cell receptor beta chain came from a study of beta chain features in type 1 diabetes. Study at large: There were around 100,000,000 sorted cells examined across all samples.

CDR3 length: 12 amino acids. CDR1 and CDR2 (germline): MDHEN, SYDVKM. The germline V and J ends were trimmed by 4 bases and 3 bases, with 7 bases remaining between them. The isolated RNA, all of it, was reverse transcribed, so expressed TCRB transcripts were what got sequenced. Measured with immunoSEQ multiplex PCR; TCRdb has only the in-frame clones, and not every one. The sample carries about 390,000 clones, around 10% recorded once. Study observations and caveats: Healthy donors had naive, central memory and Treg TCRB repertoires that appeared less similar than those seen among patients. TCRB CDR3s from Type 1 diabetes patients were moderately but significantly shorter in all four CD4+ subsets. Cells with high TCR expression could be over-represented by cDNA sequencing.

Blood was drawn once from each donor into heparinised tubes. The draws averaged about 120 mL. To note about this clone: Its antigen remains unknown.

Sequencing was done on a sample of central memory CD4+ T cells from blood. The chain combines TRBV28 with TRBJ2-7; D may be TRBD1 or TRBD2 (5 bases each). The sequence came from a man aged 30 to 45 with type 1 diabetes. The CDR3 DNA is TGTGCCAGCAGTTGGGGGAACTACGAGCAGTACTTC. Translated, it gives CASSWGNYEQYF. The whole variable domain, filled in from reference TRBV28 and TRBJ2-7, reads DVKVTQSSRYLVKRTGEKVFLECVQDMDHENMFWYRQDPGLGLRLIYFSYDVKMKEKGDIPEGYSVSREKKERFSLILESASTNQTSMYLCASSWGNYEQYFGPGTRLTVT.